The rows below give T cell receptor beta chains drawn from one sample of a study of cytomegalovirus exposure and HLA in healthy donors. Assay used: immunoSEQ multiplex PCR; TCRdb lists only in-frame clones, some missing. Of 150,000 to 200,000 clones in the sample, 60% to 80% were seen once. Material for sequencing was PBMCs. Every receptor here comes from a female donor in good health and CMV-seronegative. Both conserved end residues are part of each CDR3. The order of the fields is CDR3 DNA, CDR3 protein, D gene, V gene, clone size, J gene. D genes are given only for firm matches. Clone size is shown for a subset of rows, as once, few, many or a class of expanded clone.

DNA: TGCGCCAGCAGCCTCTGGACAGGGAAATCCTACGAGCAGTACTTC; CDR3: CASSLWTGKSYEQYF; D: TRBD1; V: TRBV5-1; size: .; J: TRBJ2-7
DNA: TGTGCCAGCAGTTACTCTTCGACAGGATATAATTCACCCCTCCACTTT; CDR3: CASSYSSTGYNSPLHF; D: .; V: TRBV6-5; size: once; J: TRBJ1-6
DNA: TGTGCCAGCAGGGACACGGTGAACACTGAAGCTTTCTTT; CDR3: CASRDTVNTEAFF; D: .; V: TRBV6-5; size: few; J: TRBJ1-1
DNA: TGTGCCAGCAGCTTAAGGGCATCCCAAGGCCACACTGAAGCTTTCTTT; CDR3: CASSLRASQGHTEAFF; D: .; V: TRBV7-3; size: .; J: TRBJ1-1
DNA: TGTGCCAGCAGCTTAGGACTAGCGGGGGCCCCGAGCACAGATACGCAGTATTTT; CDR3: CASSLGLAGAPSTDTQYF; D: TRBD2; V: TRBV13; size: once; J: TRBJ2-3
DNA: TGTGCCAGCAGTTTATATGGGAAAGGGGGCACTGAAGCTTTCTTT; CDR3: CASSLYGKGGTEAFF; D: .; V: TRBV28; size: .; J: TRBJ1-1
DNA: TGTGCCATCAGTGAGTCACAGGGGCGGGTTGAAGCTTTCTTT; CDR3: CAISESQGRVEAFF; D: TRBD1; V: TRBV10-3; size: .; J: TRBJ1-1
DNA: TGTGCCAGCAGCCCCACCCAAAAGGGAACAGGGACATCTAACTATGGCTACACCTTC; CDR3: CASSPTQKGTGTSNYGYTF; D: .; V: TRBV4-2; size: .; J: TRBJ1-2
DNA: TGTGCCAGCAGCCTGGCAGGCTTCTCTGGAAACACCATATATTTT; CDR3: CASSLAGFSGNTIYF; D: .; V: TRBV11-2; size: .; J: TRBJ1-3
DNA: TGTGCCAGCAGCTTAACGATAACTAGCGGGACTAACGAGCAGTACTTC; CDR3: CASSLTITSGTNEQYF; D: TRBD2; V: TRBV7-3; size: .; J: TRBJ2-7
DNA: TGTGCCTGGAGTCCCCGACAGGTTGATCAGCCCCAGCATTTT; CDR3: CAWSPRQVDQPQHF; D: .; V: TRBV30; size: .; J: TRBJ1-5
DNA: TGTGCCAGCAGCTTGTCCCCGGGACTAGCGGGGGTGGGAGATACGCAGTATTTT; CDR3: CASSLSPGLAGVGDTQYF; D: TRBD2; V: TRBV5-4; size: .; J: TRBJ2-3
DNA: TGTGCCAGCAGTTCGGGACAGGCCTTACTAAACTTC; CDR3: CASSSGQALLNF; D: TRBD1; V: TRBV28; size: .; J: TRBJ2-7
DNA: TGTGCCAGCAGTGAACCGGGAATAGGGACAGATACGCAGTATTTT; CDR3: CASSEPGIGTDTQYF; D: .; V: TRBV25-1; size: .; J: TRBJ2-3
DNA: TGTGCCAGCAGCAAATCTCGGCAGGACTACGAGCAGTACTTC; CDR3: CASSKSRQDYEQYF; D: .; V: TRBV21-1; size: .; J: TRBJ2-7
DNA: TGTGCCAGCAGCCCCGAGGGCACAGATACGCAGTATTTT; CDR3: CASSPEGTDTQYF; D: .; V: TRBV2; size: .; J: TRBJ2-3
DNA: TGTGCCAGCAGCCCCGACCGTCAAAGGGAGGGCTACACCTTC; CDR3: CASSPDRQREGYTF; D: .; V: TRBV25-1; size: .; J: TRBJ1-2
DNA: TGTGCCAGCAGATCCCACACAGGGGCCTATAGTGGCTACACCTTC; CDR3: CASRSHTGAYSGYTF; D: TRBD1; V: TRBV27; size: .; J: TRBJ1-2
DNA: TGCGCCAGCAGCCAGACGGGGGTCGGGGAGCTGTTTTTT; CDR3: CASSQTGVGELFF; D: .; V: TRBV4-1; size: .; J: TRBJ2-2
DNA: TGCGCCAGCAGCTTGGACAGGGGAGCTTTCTTT; CDR3: CASSLDRGAFF; D: TRBD1; V: TRBV5-1; size: .; J: TRBJ1-1
DNA: TGTGCCAGCAGCTTAAGACAGGGGGATAGCACAGATACGCAGTATTTT; CDR3: CASSLRQGDSTDTQYF; D: TRBD1; V: TRBV7-8; size: .; J: TRBJ2-3
DNA: TGTGCCAGCGGTGGGGCTGGGGAGCAGTACTTC; CDR3: CASGGAGEQYF; D: .; V: TRBV6-5; size: .; J: TRBJ2-7
DNA: TGTGCCAGCAGCCTGGGACAGCGTGGGGACACCATATATTTT; CDR3: CASSLGQRGDTIYF; D: TRBD1; V: TRBV5-4; size: .; J: TRBJ1-3
DNA: TGCGCCAGCAGCCTACGTAGCGGGGTCCGCGAGCAGTACTTC; CDR3: CASSLRSGVREQYF; D: TRBD2; V: TRBV5-1; size: .; J: TRBJ2-7
DNA: TGTGCCAGCAGCTACCTTTTAGGACAGGCTACGCAGCAGTACTTC; CDR3: CASSYLLGQATQQYF; D: TRBD1; V: TRBV11-2; size: .; J: TRBJ2-7
DNA: TGTGCCAGCAGCTTAGACGGGAAGCCTTACTATGGCTACACCTTC; CDR3: CASSLDGKPYYGYTF; D: .; V: TRBV7-9; size: .; J: TRBJ1-2
DNA: TGTGCCTGGAGTTTCCGACTAGCGGCGGACTACAATGAGCAGTTCTTC; CDR3: CAWSFRLAADYNEQFF; D: TRBD2; V: TRBV30; size: .; J: TRBJ2-1
DNA: TGTGCCAGCAGCTCGCTAGCGGGGGGGCCCTACGAGCAGTACTTC; CDR3: CASSSLAGGPYEQYF; D: TRBD2; V: TRBV7-2; size: few; J: TRBJ2-7
DNA: TGTGCCAGCAGCGAACAGGGTCCCGAAGCTTTCTTT; CDR3: CASSEQGPEAFF; D: .; V: TRBV11-2; size: .; J: TRBJ1-1
DNA: TGCGCCAGCAGTCCAAAACAGCCCCAGCATTTT; CDR3: CASSPKQPQHF; D: .; V: TRBV5-1; size: .; J: TRBJ1-5
DNA: TGCGCCAGCAGCCCGGCAGGACTAGCGGGAGAAGAGACCCAGTACTTC; CDR3: CASSPAGLAGEETQYF; D: TRBD2; V: TRBV5-1; size: .; J: TRBJ2-5
DNA: TGTGCCAGCAAAGAGACAGGGGGCTATGGCTACACCTTC; CDR3: CASKETGGYGYTF; D: TRBD1; V: TRBV28; size: .; J: TRBJ1-2
DNA: TGTGCCTGGAGCGGGTCGATACTAGCGGGAGGGACAGATACGCAGTATTTT; CDR3: CAWSGSILAGGTDTQYF; D: TRBD2; V: TRBV30; size: .; J: TRBJ2-3
DNA: TGCAGCGTCGGTCCAGGATGGGGCGAGAACTATGGCTACACCTTC; CDR3: CSVGPGWGENYGYTF; D: .; V: TRBV29-1; size: once; J: TRBJ1-2
DNA: TGTGCCAGTAGTACCTCTAGCGGGGGGGCCTACGAGCAGTACTTC; CDR3: CASSTSSGGAYEQYF; D: TRBD2; V: TRBV19; size: .; J: TRBJ2-7
DNA: TGTGCCAGCAGTGCACTAGCCCCCCCGATAAATACGCAGTATTTT; CDR3: CASSALAPPINTQYF; D: .; V: TRBV2; size: .; J: TRBJ2-3
DNA: TGTGCCAGCAGTTTTGAAGGGGCGAATGGTAATGGCTACACCTTC; CDR3: CASSFEGANGNGYTF; D: .; V: TRBV27; size: .; J: TRBJ1-2
DNA: TGCGCCAGCAGCTTGGGGACAGGGGAGGTACACGAGCAGTACTTC; CDR3: CASSLGTGEVHEQYF; D: TRBD1; V: TRBV5-1; size: few; J: TRBJ2-7
DNA: TGTGCCTGGAGTTACAACAGGGGGGCTGAAGCTTTCTTT; CDR3: CAWSYNRGAEAFF; D: TRBD1; V: TRBV30; size: few; J: TRBJ1-1
DNA: TGTGCCGCCAGTAGGGGGTCAGGGTCCTACAATGAGCAGTTCTTC; CDR3: CAASRGSGSYNEQFF; D: .; V: TRBV19; size: .; J: TRBJ2-1
DNA: TGTGCCAGCAGCTACCACCAGGGCAGCCTGAACACTGAAGCTTTCTTT; CDR3: CASSYHQGSLNTEAFF; D: .; V: TRBV11-3; size: .; J: TRBJ1-1
DNA: TGTGCCAGCAGTCCACAGGGTAGTCATGGCTACACCTTC; CDR3: CASSPQGSHGYTF; D: .; V: TRBV7-3; size: .; J: TRBJ1-2
DNA: TGTGCCAGCAGTCCGGACAGGGGGCTGAACACTGAAGCTTTCTTT; CDR3: CASSPDRGLNTEAFF; D: TRBD1; V: TRBV6-4; size: .; J: TRBJ1-1
DNA: TGTGCCATCAGTGAGTCGGGGGGACTAGCAGCTAGCACAGATACGCAGTATTTT; CDR3: CAISESGGLAASTDTQYF; D: TRBD2; V: TRBV10-3; size: .; J: TRBJ2-3
DNA: TGTGCCAGCAGTGCAGGGGGCAGAGGCTACACCTTC; CDR3: CASSAGGRGYTF; D: TRBD1; V: TRBV28; size: .; J: TRBJ1-2
DNA: TGTGCCAGCAGTGAATCTGGAGGGGGCCCGATCAATGAGCAGTTCTTC; CDR3: CASSESGGGPINEQFF; D: .; V: TRBV25-1; size: .; J: TRBJ2-1
DNA: TGTGCCAGCAGCTTAGGGACAGGGGGCAGCTCTTCCTACGAGCAGTACTTC; CDR3: CASSLGTGGSSSYEQYF; D: TRBD1; V: TRBV7-2; size: .; J: TRBJ2-7
DNA: TGTGCCAGCAGCCCTTCGGGACGCACAGGGGTAGGAGACGAGCAGTACTTC; CDR3: CASSPSGRTGVGDEQYF; D: TRBD1; V: TRBV7-2; size: .; J: TRBJ2-7
DNA: TGTGCCAGCAGCCCCCAGTCCCGGCGGAACAATCAGCCCCAGCATTTT; CDR3: CASSPQSRRNNQPQHF; D: .; V: TRBV16; size: .; J: TRBJ1-5
DNA: TGTGCCAGGAATCGTGACCTTACAGGGGACCCTGAAGCTTTCTTT; CDR3: CARNRDLTGDPEAFF; D: TRBD1; V: TRBV6-6; size: once; J: TRBJ1-1
DNA: TGTGCCAGCAGTGAAGTCCGGGACAGGGGGCTAAATGGGAACAATCAGCCCCAGCATTTT; CDR3: CASSEVRDRGLNGNNQPQHF; D: TRBD1; V: TRBV6-1; size: .; J: TRBJ1-5
DNA: TGTGCCAGCAGCTTATCCGGAGGGTCTCGCGCTAATGAAAAACTGTTTTTT; CDR3: CASSLSGGSRANEKLFF; D: .; V: TRBV11-2; size: .; J: TRBJ1-4
DNA: TGTGCCAGCACACCCCAGGGGAAATACAATGAGCAGTTCTTC; CDR3: CASTPQGKYNEQFF; D: .; V: TRBV28; size: .; J: TRBJ2-1
DNA: TGTGCCAGCAGCGAGACTAGCGGGTATCCCGGGGAGCTGTTTTTT; CDR3: CASSETSGYPGELFF; D: TRBD2; V: TRBV6-4; size: .; J: TRBJ2-2